What follows are 2 T cell receptor beta chains derived from one specimen sequenced in a study of response to subunit inactivated influenza vaccine (dated by TCRdb to the late 2010s). Library prep was done by RT-PCR. The sample was run on an Illumina HiSeq 2500. TCRdb applied fastp at Q25 and MiXCR to the public reads, then kept only in-frame beta chains. When rows share a CDR3 protein, they turn into one entry using the most common DNA and genes. This sample lists roughly 790,000 distinct CDR3 sequences; around 20% were detected once. The leading ten clones occupy roughly a tenth of the sample. The material sequenced was PBMCs from blood, taken about 5 days after vaccination. These TCRs come from a man aged 45 to 65 who received an inactivated influenza vaccine. Donor details come from another sample of the same person, matched by shared clones.

This clonotype was observed many times. This chain links TRBV11-2 with TRBJ1-1; a possible D gene is TRBD1 (6 bases). The germline CDR1 and CDR2 sequences are SGHAT and FQNNGV. V was shortened by 5 bases and J by 4 bases, with 17 bases between the two germline ends. This CDR3 is 15 amino acids long. For the CDR3, the DNA is TGTGCCAGCAGCCCACACCGGGGGGCGGGCACTGAAGCTTTCTTT. Translation gives CASSPHRGAGTEAFF.

The V and J genes are TRBV20-1 and TRBJ2-5, with D unclear. CDR1 is DFQATT and CDR2 is SNEGSKA in the germline V gene (reference sequence). Trimming removed 5 bases from V and 4 bases from J, with 17 bases in between. CDR3 length: 14 residues. Written as DNA, the CDR3 is TGCAGTGCTGGAAGAGAGGACCGTACAGAGACCCAGTACTTC. This sequence encodes CSAGREDRTETQYF.